A single sample is the source of the 10 T cell receptor beta chains below, sequenced in a study of PD-1 blockade in classical Hodgkin lymphoma. This table comes from immunoSEQ multiplex PCR, and its TCRdb copy is limited to in-frame clones, with some not included. The sample contains 20,000 to 30,000 clones, roughly 79% of which appear only once. Every single patient, without exception, relapsed after autologous stem cell transplantation, and brentuximab vedotin exposure varied. Sequences were derived from peripheral blood mononuclear cells (PBMCs), sampled before the second cycle of nivolumab. The receptors come from a human donor with classical Hodgkin lymphoma.

This chain uses TRBV4-1 with TRBJ2-3, with TRBD2 matching over 8 bases. The CDR3 runs to 17 residues. The germline V gene has CDR1 MGHRA and CDR2 YSYEKL. V shed 1 base and J 0 bases; nucleotides not matched to a gene: 6. The CDR3 DNA reads TGCGCCAGCAGCCAAGGCGGGGGGCTATGGAGCACAGATACGCAGTATTTT. This translates into CASSQGGGLWSTDTQYF.

This clone was recorded once. The chain recombines TRBV7-6 with TRBJ2-5, with 11 bases that match TRBD2. V shed 3 bases, J shed 5 bases, and the junction held 11 bases outside the gene matches. The germline V gene encodes CDR1 SGHVS and CDR2 FNYEAQ. The CDR3 covers 17 residues. CDR3 residues: CASSLALAGGQGETQYF. The CDR3, as DNA: TGTGCCAGCAGCTTGGCCCTAGCGGGAGGCCAGGGGGAGACCCAGTACTTC.

The chain links TRBV5-1 to TRBJ2-1, with 11 bases matching TRBD2. The CDR3 covers 16 residues. Germline CDR1 SGHRS, CDR2 YFSETQ. The V segment lost 1 base and the J segment 4 bases; nucleotides outside the gene matches: 4. The DNA of the CDR3 is TGCGCCAGCAGCTTGTCCGGACTAGCGGGTTACAATGAGCAGTTCTTC. Amino acids: CASSLSGLAGYNEQFF.

This clone was found a few times. The chain employs TRBV27 and TRBJ1-1; D might be TRBD1 (5 bases). The CDR3 has 14 amino acids. V lost 7 bases to trimming and J lost 3 bases, with 15 bases between them. The germline V gene has CDR1 MNHEY and CDR2 SMNVEV (reference sequence). CDR3 in DNA: TGTGCCAGCACCCGGGGCCCGGGGGACACTGAAGCTTTCTTT. This sequence encodes CASTRGPGDTEAFF.

This chain connects TRBV27 to TRBJ2-1; TRBD2 matches 9 bases. The CDR3 is made up of 18 amino acids. J lost 9 bases, V lost 0 bases, and 15 bases had no gene match. Looked up from germline, CDR1 is MNHEY and CDR2 is SMNVEV (reference sequence). The CDR3 DNA reads as TGTGCCAGCAGTTTATCGGGACCCCTCGGCGGGAGGGCCGCTGAGCAGTTCTTC. Translation: CASSLSGPLGGRAAEQFF.

This chain joins TRBV5-6 and TRBJ1-1, with D possibly matching TRBD1 (5 bases). The V gene's germline CDR1 is SGHDT and CDR2 YYEEEE. The CDR3 loop spans 12 amino acids. V gave up 4 bases and J gave up 7 bases, with 11 bases separating them. The CDR3 nucleotides are TGTGCCAGCAGCCCGGGGGTTGATGAAGCTTTCTTT. Protein product: CASSPGVDEAFF.

Only a few counts were recorded for this clone. V is TRBV19 and J is TRBJ1-2, with 7 positions matching TRBD1. This CDR3 has 16 amino acids. Germline V lookup: CDR1 LNHDA, CDR2 SQIVND (reference sequence). The J segment lost 8 bases and the V segment lost 5 bases, leaving 17 bases of the junction unmatched. This CDR3 reads CASSRPKGAGNTGYTF. In DNA, the CDR3 is TGTGCCAGTAGTCGGCCGAAGGGGGCCGGGAATACAGGCTACACCTTC.

This clone was seen a handful of times. The V call is TRBV6-5, the J call TRBJ1-6; 8 bases are a match to TRBD1. The CDR3 contains 14 residues. Germline values: CDR1 MNHEY, CDR2 SVGAGI. J was trimmed by 7 bases and V by 6 bases; bases with no gene match: 5. CDR3 bases: TGTGCCAGCAGCCGACAGGGGTGGAATTCACCCCTCCACTTT. Protein sequence: CASSRQGWNSPLHF.

The V and J genes are TRBV5-6 and TRBJ1-2; TRBD1 is a possible D gene (5 bases). The V end lost 5 bases, the J end lost 6 bases, and 17 bases lay between the germline ends. This CDR3 has 14 amino acids. Germline V lookup: CDR1 SGHDT, CDR2 YYEEEE. As DNA, the CDR3 is TGTGCCAGCAGATCGTTACCTCAGGGAGATGGCTACACCTTC. Protein sequence: CASRSLPQGDGYTF.

This clone has only one observation. This sequence joins TRBV10-1 and TRBJ2-1, with TRBD2 matching over 7 bases. From germline, CDR1 is WNHNN and CDR2 SYGVQD (reference sequence). The ends lost 6 bases at V and 2 bases at J; junction bases unmatched: 4. The length of the CDR3 is 14 residues. CDR3 DNA: TGCGCCAGCAGCGAAGCGGGAACCTACAATGAGCAGTTCTTC. Amino acids: CASSEAGTYNEQFF.